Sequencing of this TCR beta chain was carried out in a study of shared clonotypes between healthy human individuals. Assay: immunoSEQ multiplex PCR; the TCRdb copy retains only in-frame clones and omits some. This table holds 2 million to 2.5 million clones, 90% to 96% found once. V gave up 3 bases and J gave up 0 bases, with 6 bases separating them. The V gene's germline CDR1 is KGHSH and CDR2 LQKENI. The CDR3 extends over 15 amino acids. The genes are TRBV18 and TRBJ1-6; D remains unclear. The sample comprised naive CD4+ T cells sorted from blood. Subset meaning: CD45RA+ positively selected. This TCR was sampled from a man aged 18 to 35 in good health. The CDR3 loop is CASSPQASYNSPLHF. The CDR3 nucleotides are TGTGCCAGCTCACCTCAAGCCTCCTATAATTCACCCCTCCACTTT.